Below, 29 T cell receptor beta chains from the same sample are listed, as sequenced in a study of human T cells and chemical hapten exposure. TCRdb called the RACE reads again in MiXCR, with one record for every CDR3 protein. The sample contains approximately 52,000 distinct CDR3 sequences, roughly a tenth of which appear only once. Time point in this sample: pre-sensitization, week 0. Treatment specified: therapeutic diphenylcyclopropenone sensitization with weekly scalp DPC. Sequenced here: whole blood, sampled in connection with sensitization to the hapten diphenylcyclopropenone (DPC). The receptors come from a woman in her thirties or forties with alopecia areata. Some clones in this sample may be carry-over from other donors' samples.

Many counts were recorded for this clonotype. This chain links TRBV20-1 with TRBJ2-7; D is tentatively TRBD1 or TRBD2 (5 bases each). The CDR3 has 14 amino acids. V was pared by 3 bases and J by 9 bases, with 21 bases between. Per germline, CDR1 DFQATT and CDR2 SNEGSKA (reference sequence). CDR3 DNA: TGCAGTGCTAGGGATGGGACCAAGCTACGAGGGCAGTACTTC. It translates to CSARDGTKLRGQYF.

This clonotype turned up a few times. CDR3: CASSDSGGAKNIQYF. Written as DNA, the CDR3 is TGTGCCAGCAGTGACAGCGGGGGGGCCAAAAACATTCAGTACTTC. The chain recombines TRBV2 with TRBJ2-4; TRBD2 aligns across 9 bases. The CDR3 is 15 amino acids. The germline V gene encodes CDR1 SNHLY and CDR2 FYNNEI. V shed 3 bases, J shed 1 base, and the junction held 1 base outside the gene matches.

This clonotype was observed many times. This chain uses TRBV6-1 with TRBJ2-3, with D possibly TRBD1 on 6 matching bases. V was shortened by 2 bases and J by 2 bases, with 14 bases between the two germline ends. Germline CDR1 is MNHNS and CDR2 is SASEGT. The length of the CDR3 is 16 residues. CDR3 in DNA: TGTGCCAGCAGTGAATGGAGGACAGAGGCCACAGATACGCAGTATTTT. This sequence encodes CASSEWRTEATDTQYF.

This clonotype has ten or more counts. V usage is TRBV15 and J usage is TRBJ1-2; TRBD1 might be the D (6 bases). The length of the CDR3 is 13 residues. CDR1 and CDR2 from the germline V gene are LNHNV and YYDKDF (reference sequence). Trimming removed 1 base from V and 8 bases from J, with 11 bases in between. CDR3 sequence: CATSRVPGAGYTF. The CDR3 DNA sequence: TGTGCCACCAGCAGAGTGCCGGGGGCGGGCTACACCTTC.

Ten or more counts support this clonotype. The CDR3 protein is CASSPTGGGTYPLHF. CDR3 DNA sequence: TGTGCCAGCTCTCCGACAGGGGGGGGGACGTACCCCCTCCACTTT. The chain recombines TRBV18 with TRBJ1-6, with TRBD1 matching over 9 bases. Germline values: CDR1 KGHSH, CDR2 LQKENI. V was pared by 6 bases and J by 13 bases, with 13 bases of the junction left unmatched. The CDR3 contains 15 residues.

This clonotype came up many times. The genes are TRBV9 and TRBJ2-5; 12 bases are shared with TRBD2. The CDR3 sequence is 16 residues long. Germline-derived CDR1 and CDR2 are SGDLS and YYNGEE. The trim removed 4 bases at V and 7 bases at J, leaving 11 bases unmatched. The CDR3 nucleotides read TGTGCCAGCAGCTCCAGTCGACTAGCGGGGGCGGGGACCCAGTACTTC. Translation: CASSSSRLAGAGTQYF.

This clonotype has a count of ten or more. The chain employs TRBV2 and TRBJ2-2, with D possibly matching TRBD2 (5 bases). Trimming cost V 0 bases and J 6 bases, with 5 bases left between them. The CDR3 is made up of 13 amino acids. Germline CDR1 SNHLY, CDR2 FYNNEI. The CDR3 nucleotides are TGTGCCAGCAGTGAAGCGAGGGCCGGGGAGCTGTTTTTT. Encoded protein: CASSEARAGELFF.

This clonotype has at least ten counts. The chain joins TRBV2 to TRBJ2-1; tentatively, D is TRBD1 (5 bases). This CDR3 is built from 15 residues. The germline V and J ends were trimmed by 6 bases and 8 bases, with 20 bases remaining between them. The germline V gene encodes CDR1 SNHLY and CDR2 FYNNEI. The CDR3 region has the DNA TGTGCCAGCAGGTCAGGGCAGGCTCTGAATCATGAGCAGTTCTTC. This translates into CASRSGQALNHEQFF.

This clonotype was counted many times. The DNA of the CDR3 is TGTGCCAGCAGTTACCGTCCTACAGATACGCAGTATTTT. This encodes CASSYRPTDTQYF. The rearrangement uses TRBV6-2 or TRBV6-3 and TRBJ2-3; D not resolved. This CDR3 is 13 amino acids long. V was shortened by 2 bases and J by 3 bases, with 6 bases between the two germline ends. CDR1 and CDR2 (germline): MNHEY, SVGEGT.

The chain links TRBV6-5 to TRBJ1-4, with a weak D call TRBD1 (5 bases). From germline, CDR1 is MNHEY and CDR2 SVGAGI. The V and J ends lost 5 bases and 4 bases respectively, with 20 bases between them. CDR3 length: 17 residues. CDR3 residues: CASSAESPTAVNEKLFF. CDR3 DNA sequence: TGTGCCAGCAGTGCCGAGTCCCCGACAGCAGTTAATGAAAAACTGTTTTTT.

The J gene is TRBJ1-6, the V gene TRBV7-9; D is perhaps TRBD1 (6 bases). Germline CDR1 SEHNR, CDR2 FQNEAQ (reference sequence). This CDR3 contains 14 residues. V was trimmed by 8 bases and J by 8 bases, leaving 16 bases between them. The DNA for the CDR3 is TGTGCCAGCGGTCCTTCTCCAGGGGATTCACCCCTCCACTTT. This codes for CASGPSPGDSPLHF. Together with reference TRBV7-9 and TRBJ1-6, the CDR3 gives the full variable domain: DTGVSQNPRHKITKRGQNVTFRCDPISEHNRLYWYRQTLGQGPEFLTYFQNEAQLEKSRLLSDRFSAERPKGSFSTLEIQRTEQGDSAMYLCASGPSPGDSPLHFGNGTRLTVT.

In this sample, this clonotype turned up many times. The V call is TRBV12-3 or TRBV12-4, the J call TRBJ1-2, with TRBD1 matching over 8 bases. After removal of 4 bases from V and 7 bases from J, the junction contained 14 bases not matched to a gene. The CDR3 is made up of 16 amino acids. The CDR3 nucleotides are TGTGCCAGCAGTTCGCCGGACAGGGTTTCGAGCCGTGGCTACACCTTC. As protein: CASSSPDRVSSRGYTF.

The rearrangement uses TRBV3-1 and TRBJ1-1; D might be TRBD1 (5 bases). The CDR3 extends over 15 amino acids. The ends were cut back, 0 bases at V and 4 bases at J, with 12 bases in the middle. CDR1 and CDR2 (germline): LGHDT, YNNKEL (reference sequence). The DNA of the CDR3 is TGTGCCAGCAGCCAAGATGGGGGTCACGGCACTGAAGCTTTCTTT. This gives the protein CASSQDGGHGTEAFF.

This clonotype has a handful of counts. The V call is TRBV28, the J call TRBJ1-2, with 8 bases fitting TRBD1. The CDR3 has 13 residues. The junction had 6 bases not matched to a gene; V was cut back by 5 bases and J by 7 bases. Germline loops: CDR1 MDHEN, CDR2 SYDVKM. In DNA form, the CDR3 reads TGTGCCAGCAGTACAAGCAGGGGGCCTGGCTACACCTTC. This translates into CASSTSRGPGYTF.

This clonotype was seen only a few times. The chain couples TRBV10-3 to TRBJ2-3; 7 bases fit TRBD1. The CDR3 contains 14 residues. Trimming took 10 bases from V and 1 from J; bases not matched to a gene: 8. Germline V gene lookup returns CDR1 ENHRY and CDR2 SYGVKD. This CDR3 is CATHRGDGTDTQYF. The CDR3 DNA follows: TGTGCCACCCACAGGGGTGACGGCACAGATACGCAGTATTTT.

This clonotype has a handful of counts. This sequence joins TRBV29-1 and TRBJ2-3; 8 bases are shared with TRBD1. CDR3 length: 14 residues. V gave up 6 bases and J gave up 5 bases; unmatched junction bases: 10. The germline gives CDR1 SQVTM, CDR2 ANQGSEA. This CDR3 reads CSVTGTGIEDTQYF. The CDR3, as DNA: TGCAGCGTCACCGGGACAGGCATTGAAGATACGCAGTATTTT.

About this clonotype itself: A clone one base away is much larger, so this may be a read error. As DNA, the CDR3 is TGTGCCAGCAGCCTAAGAGATCGGGACAGGGCGAAAAAACTGTTTTTT. Protein product: CASSLRDRDRAKKLFF. The chain uses TRBV4-2 and TRBJ1-4; 9 bases fit TRBD1. Trimming cost V 4 bases and J 9 bases; bases outside gene matches: 12. The CDR3 spans 16 residues. The germline CDR1 and CDR2 sequences are LGHNA and YNFKEQ.

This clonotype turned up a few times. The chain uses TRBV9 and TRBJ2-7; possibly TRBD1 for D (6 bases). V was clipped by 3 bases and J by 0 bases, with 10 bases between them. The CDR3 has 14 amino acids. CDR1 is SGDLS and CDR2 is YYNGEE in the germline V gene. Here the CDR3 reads CASSGRDNSYEQYF. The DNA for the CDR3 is TGTGCCAGCAGCGGACGGGACAACTCCTACGAGCAGTACTTC.

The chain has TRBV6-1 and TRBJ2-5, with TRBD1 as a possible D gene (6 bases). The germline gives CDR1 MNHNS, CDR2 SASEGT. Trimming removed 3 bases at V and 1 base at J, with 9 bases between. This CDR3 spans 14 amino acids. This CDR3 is CASSDGQLQETQYF. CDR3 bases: TGTGCCAGCAGTGACGGACAGCTCCAAGAGACCCAGTACTTC.

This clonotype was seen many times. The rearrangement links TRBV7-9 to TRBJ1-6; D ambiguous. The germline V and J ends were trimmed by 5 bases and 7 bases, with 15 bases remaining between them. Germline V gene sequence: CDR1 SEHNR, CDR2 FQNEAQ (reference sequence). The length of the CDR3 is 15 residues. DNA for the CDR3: TGTGCCAGCAGCCCCTCACAAAACAGAAATTCACCCCTCCACTTT. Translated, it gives CASSPSQNRNSPLHF. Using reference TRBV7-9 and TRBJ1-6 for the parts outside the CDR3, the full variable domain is DTGVSQNPRHKITKRGQNVTFRCDPISEHNRLYWYRQTLGQGPEFLTYFQNEAQLEKSRLLSDRFSAERPKGSFSTLEIQRTEQGDSAMYLCASSPSQNRNSPLHFGNGTRLTVT.

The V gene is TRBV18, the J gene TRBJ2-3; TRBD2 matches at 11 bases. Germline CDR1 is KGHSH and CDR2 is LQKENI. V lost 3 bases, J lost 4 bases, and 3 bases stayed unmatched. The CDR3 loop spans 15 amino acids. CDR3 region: CASSPLAGGSDTQYF. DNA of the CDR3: TGTGCCAGCTCACCGCTAGCGGGGGGATCAGATACGCAGTATTTT. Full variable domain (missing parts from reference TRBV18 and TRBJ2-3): NAGVMQNPRHLVRRRGQEARLRCSPMKGHSHVYWYRQLPEEGLKFMVYLQKENIIDESGMPKERFSAEFPKEGPSILRIQQVVRGDSAAYFCASSPLAGGSDTQYFGPGTRLTVL.

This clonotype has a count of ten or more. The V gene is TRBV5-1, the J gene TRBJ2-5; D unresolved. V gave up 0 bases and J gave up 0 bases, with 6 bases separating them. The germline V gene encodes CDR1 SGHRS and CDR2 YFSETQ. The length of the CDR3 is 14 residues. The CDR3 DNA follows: TGCGCCAGCAGCTTGGAAGGGTACCAAGAGACCCAGTACTTC. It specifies CASSLEGYQETQYF.

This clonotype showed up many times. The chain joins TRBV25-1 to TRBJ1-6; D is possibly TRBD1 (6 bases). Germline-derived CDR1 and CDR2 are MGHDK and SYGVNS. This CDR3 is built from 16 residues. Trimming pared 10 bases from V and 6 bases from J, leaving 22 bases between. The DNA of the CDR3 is TGTGCCACCCAAAGAATCACAGGGCGAGTTAATTCACCCCTCCACTTT. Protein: CATQRITGRVNSPLHF.

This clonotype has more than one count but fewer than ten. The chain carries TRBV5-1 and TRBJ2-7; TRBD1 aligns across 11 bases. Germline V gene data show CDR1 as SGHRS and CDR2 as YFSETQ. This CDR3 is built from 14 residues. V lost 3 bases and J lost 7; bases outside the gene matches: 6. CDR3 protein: CASSSPDRGLEQYF. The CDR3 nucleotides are TGCGCCAGCAGCTCTCCGGACAGGGGGCTTGAGCAGTACTTC. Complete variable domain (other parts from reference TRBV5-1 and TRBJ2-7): KAGVTQTPRYLIKTRGQQVTLSCSPISGHRSVSWYQQTPGQGLQFLFEYFSETQRNKGNFPGRFSGRQFSNSRSEMNVSTLELGDSALYLCASSSPDRGLEQYFGPGTRLTVT.

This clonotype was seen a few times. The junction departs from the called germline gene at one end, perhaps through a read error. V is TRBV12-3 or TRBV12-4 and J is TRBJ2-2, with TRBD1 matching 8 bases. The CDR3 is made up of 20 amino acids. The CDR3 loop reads CASSAPRDRLRLGNTGELIF. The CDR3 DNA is TGTGCCAGCAGTGCCCCCCGGGACAGGTTGCGTTTGGGAAACACCGGGGAGCTGATTTTT.

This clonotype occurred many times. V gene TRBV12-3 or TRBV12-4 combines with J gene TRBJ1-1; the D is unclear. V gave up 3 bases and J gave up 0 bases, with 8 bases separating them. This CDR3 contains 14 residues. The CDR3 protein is CASSFSGVNTEAFF. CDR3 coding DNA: TGTGCCAGCAGTTTCAGTGGGGTGAACACTGAAGCTTTCTTT.

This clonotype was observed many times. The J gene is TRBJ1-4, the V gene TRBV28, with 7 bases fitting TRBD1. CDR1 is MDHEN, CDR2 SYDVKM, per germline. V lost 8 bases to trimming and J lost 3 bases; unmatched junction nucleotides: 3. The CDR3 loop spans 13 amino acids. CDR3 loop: CASLQGANEKLFF. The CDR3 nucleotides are TGTGCCAGCCTTCAGGGGGCTAATGAAAAACTGTTTTTT.

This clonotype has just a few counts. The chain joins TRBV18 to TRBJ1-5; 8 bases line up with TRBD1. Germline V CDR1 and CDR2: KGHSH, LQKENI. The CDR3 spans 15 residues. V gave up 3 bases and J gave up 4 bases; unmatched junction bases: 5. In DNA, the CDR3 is TGTGCCAGCTCACCGGGGACAGGCCCAAATCAGCCCCAGCATTTT. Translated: CASSPGTGPNQPQHF.

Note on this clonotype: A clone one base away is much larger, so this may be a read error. The CDR3 here is CASSPSSWTCEQYF. CDR3 DNA: TGTGCCAGCAGCCCCTCCTCTTGGACCTGCGAGCAGTACTTC. The chain links TRBV11-2 to TRBJ2-7; D uncertain. Germline CDR1 and CDR2: SGHAT and FQNNGV. The V gene lost 5 bases and the J gene lost 6 bases, with 17 bases spanning the gap. This CDR3 is 14 amino acids long.